These 7 T cell receptor beta chains were all obtained from the same sample, sequenced in a study of blood T cell repertoires in COVID-19. TCRdb's copy holds only in-frame clones and misses some; the assay was immunoSEQ multiplex PCR. The table shows about 250,000 clones, with around 80% occurring only once. Sequencing was carried out using peripheral blood. Receptors originate from a woman aged 40 to 50 with active or convalescent COVID-19.

V usage is TRBV13 and J usage is TRBJ2-1; D is unclear. Germline V lookup: CDR1 PRHDT, CDR2 FYEKMQ (reference sequence). CDR3 length: 17 amino acids. Trimming pared 2 bases from V and 1 base from J, leaving 15 bases between. The CDR3 sequence: CASSLRSRAISYNEQFF. In DNA, the CDR3 is TGTGCCAGCAGCTTACGGAGCCGCGCCATTTCCTACAATGAGCAGTTCTTC.

This chain links TRBV5-5 with TRBJ1-1; weak D call: TRBD1 (5 bases). CDR1 and CDR2 (germline): SGHKS, YYEKEE (reference sequence). The CDR3 extends over 15 amino acids. Trimming took 3 bases from V and 6 from J, leaving 18 bases between them. CDR3 nucleotide sequence: TGTGCCAGCAGCTCCAGTGGCAGGGAAAGCGCTGAAGCTTTCTTT. This gives the protein CASSSSGRESAEAFF.

This rearrangement joins TRBV2 to TRBJ2-3; 7 bases match TRBD1. This CDR3 has 14 residues. Germline loops: CDR1 SNHLY, CDR2 FYNNEI. Trimming removed 6 bases from V and 1 base from J; junction bases left unmatched: 4. The CDR3: CASRTDRGTDTQYF. CDR3 nucleotides: TGTGCCAGCAGAACCGACAGGGGCACAGATACGCAGTATTTT.

In its sample, this clone was seen a few times. V is TRBV3-1 (or the pseudogene TRBV3-2) and J is TRBJ2-7; 8 positions match TRBD1. This CDR3 has 14 residues. The J segment lost 4 bases and the V segment lost 4 bases, leaving 6 bases of the junction unmatched. Germline assignment: CDR1 LGHDT and CDR2 YNNKEL (reference sequence). The CDR3 region has the DNA TGTGCCAGCAGCCTCACAGGGGGTCATTACGAGCAGTACTTC. This encodes CASSLTGGHYEQYF.

The table lists this clone with a few counts. The rearrangement uses TRBV14 and TRBJ1-2; 7 nucleotides line up with TRBD1. V trimming: 3 bases; J trimming: 3 bases; junction bases outside the gene matches: 7. This CDR3 contains 15 residues. CDR1 is SGHDN, CDR2 FVKESK, per germline. The CDR3 DNA follows: TGTGCCAGCAGCCAGCTGACAGGGTCGGACTATGGCTACACCTTC. Translating it yields CASSQLTGSDYGYTF.

The chain recombines TRBV5-1 with TRBJ1-4; D possibly corresponds to TRBD1 (6 bases). The V end lost 4 bases, the J end lost 4 bases, and 17 bases lay between the germline ends. Germline loops: CDR1 SGHRS, CDR2 YFSETQ. This CDR3 is built from 16 residues. The CDR3 coding sequence is TGCGCCAGCAGCCCGGGGTTTGGGGGCCTTAATGAAAAACTGTTTTTT. Its protein is CASSPGFGGLNEKLFF.

The V call is TRBV7-2, the J call TRBJ2-3, with 8 bases identical to TRBD1. Germline-derived CDR1 and CDR2 are SGHTA and FQGNSA. The CDR3 extends over 14 amino acids. Trimming at V came to 5 bases and at J to 6 bases, leaving 7 bases not matched to a gene. CDR3 DNA sequence: TGTGCCAGCAGCCTCAGGGGGCAGGGGGATACGCAGTATTTT. The encoded protein is CASSLRGQGDTQYF.